This T cell receptor beta chain originates from a study of blood T cell repertoires in COVID-19. Study-wide context: Material from acute and convalescent COVID-19 was sourced from the United States, Italy and Spain. Nucleic acid was either cDNA or gDNA, and it came from T cells, B-cell-depleted T cells, or PBMCs.

In the study's own analysis: Nucleated cell number was recorded as an estimate derived from reference gene primer amplification. The assay was immunoSEQ multiplex PCR, and TCRdb's table has in-frame clones only and misses some. V and J calls plus clone size are reproduced from that table; the DNA served to infer D and trimming. Of some 46,000 clones in the sample, approximately 85% were seen once. The TCR was taken from a woman aged 80 or older with COVID-19, enrolled during active disease. Sequencing was done on a sample of peripheral blood.

The CDR3 DNA is TGCGCCAGCAGCCTACAGGGGAACACTGAAGCTTTCTTT. Amino acids: CASSLQGNTEAFF. V usage is TRBV5-1 and J usage is TRBJ1-1; possible D gene TRBD1, 6 bases. The germline CDR1 and CDR2 sequences are SGHRS and YFSETQ. V was trimmed by 4 bases and J by 1 base, leaving 8 bases between them. The CDR3 sequence is 13 residues long.